This T cell receptor (beta chain) appears in the sequencing data of a study of OX40 agonist ivuxolimab in advanced cancers. This CDR3 spans 13 amino acids. Germline V gene sequence: CDR1 MNHNS, CDR2 SASEGT. Trimming took off 7 bases at V and 6 bases at J, with 16 bases between the two ends. Sequenced by immunoSEQ multiplex PCR; TCRdb stores in-frame clones only, minus some. This sample has 65,000 to 95,000 clones, with about nine tenths found just once. This specimen was CD4+ or CD8+ T cells sorted from blood, taken in a trial of the OX40 agonist ivuxolimab. The chain uses TRBV6-1 and TRBJ2-7; D is perhaps TRBD1 (5 bases). This clonotype was obtained from an adult with an advanced solid tumor such as melanoma, head and neck, liver or kidney cancer. CDR3 DNA sequence: TGTGCCAGCAAGAATTCAGGGATCCGCGAGCAGTACTTC. It encodes CASKNSGIREQYF.